A single sample gave rise to the 31 T cell receptor beta chains below, sequenced in a study of blood T cell repertoires in COVID-19. Measured with immunoSEQ multiplex PCR; TCRdb has only the in-frame clones, and not every one. The sample carries 200,000 or so clones, approximately 85% recorded once. The source material was peripheral blood. Receptors were obtained from a man aged 60 to 69 with acute or convalescent COVID-19.

The chain combines TRBV12-3 or TRBV12-4 with TRBJ2-2, with a weak D call TRBD2 (6 bases). Trimming removed 5 bases at V and 5 bases at J, with 9 bases between. The CDR3 contains 13 residues. This CDR3 reads CASSRLATGELFF. In DNA, the CDR3 is TGTGCCAGCAGTCGCCTAGCGACCGGGGAGCTGTTTTTT.

The chain couples TRBV7-9 to TRBJ2-2; D uncertain. The CDR3 runs 13 residues. V gave up 2 bases and J gave up 4 bases, with 5 bases separating them. Germline V gives CDR1 SEHNR, CDR2 FQNEAQ (reference sequence). Here the CDR3 reads CASSLLGTGELFF. The CDR3 DNA reads TGTGCCAGCAGCTTACTAGGCACCGGGGAGCTGTTTTTT.

There are a few counts of this clone. V usage is TRBV5-8 and J usage is TRBJ1-2; D is unclear. This CDR3 region has 13 residues. Looked up from germline, CDR1 is SGHTS and CDR2 is YDEGEE. Trimming removed 4 bases at V and 7 bases at J, with 14 bases between. CDR3 in DNA: TGTGCCAGCAGCCTGGCGTCCCGCAGTGGCTACACCTTC. The encoded protein is CASSLASRSGYTF.

The chain combines TRBV7-9 with TRBJ2-1; possibly TRBD2 for D (6 bases). This CDR3 is 18 amino acids long. Between the trimmed V and J ends, which lost 4 bases and 0 bases, there was a span of 19 bases. Per the germline V gene, CDR1 is SEHNR and CDR2 is FQNEAQ (reference sequence). The CDR3 spells CASSSLYGGENSYNEQFF. DNA for the CDR3: TGTGCCAGCAGCTCCCTTTACGGCGGGGAGAACTCCTACAATGAGCAGTTCTTC.

V gene TRBV2 combines with J gene TRBJ2-1; 16 bases line up with TRBD2. V shed 7 bases, J shed 7 bases, and the junction held 7 bases outside the gene matches. The CDR3 spans 16 residues. The germline CDR1 and CDR2 sequences are SNHLY and FYNNEI. The CDR3 reads CASTRVGLAGGNEQFF. In nucleotides, the CDR3 is TGTGCCAGCACCCGAGTGGGACTAGCGGGAGGGAATGAGCAGTTCTTC.

The rearrangement links TRBV29-1 to TRBJ1-5; D is undetermined. Trimming took 5 bases from V and 3 from J, leaving 17 bases between them. The CDR3 length is 15 residues. Germline CDR1 and CDR2: SQVTM and ANQGSEA. The DNA for the CDR3 is TGCAGCGTTTCCCGCCCGGGGAACTTCAATCAGCCCCAGCATTTT. It is translated as CSVSRPGNFNQPQHF.

J is TRBJ2-1 and V is TRBV7-6; TRBD1 aligns across 7 bases. This CDR3 has 15 amino acids. Germline V lookup: CDR1 SGHVS, CDR2 FNYEAQ. With V trimmed by 4 bases and J by 5 bases, 8 bases remained unmatched. The CDR3 sequence: CASSWPTGKDNEQFF. CDR3 sequence (DNA): TGTGCCAGCAGCTGGCCGACAGGGAAAGACAATGAGCAGTTCTTC.

This clone has a handful of counts. This chain uses TRBV28 with TRBJ2-7, with 12 bases that match TRBD2. Germline CDR1 reads MDHEN; CDR2 reads SYDVKM. This CDR3 comprises 15 residues. With V trimmed by 5 bases and J by 4 bases, 6 bases remained unmatched. The CDR3, as DNA: TGTGCCAGCAGTACTAGCGGGAGGCCGCCGTACGAGCAGTACTTC. This encodes CASSTSGRPPYEQYF.

This sequence joins TRBV5-1 and TRBJ2-7; D is unclear. Germline V gene lookup returns CDR1 SGHRS and CDR2 YFSETQ. The CDR3 is 18 residues long. Trimming pared 0 bases from V and 3 bases from J, leaving 22 bases between. This CDR3 reads CASSLVRLRSVLVYEQYF. The CDR3 nucleotides are TGCGCCAGCAGCTTGGTACGGTTGCGATCTGTTTTGGTCTACGAGCAGTACTTC.

The V and J genes are TRBV19 and TRBJ1-5; D is possibly TRBD1 (6 bases). Germline CDR1 reads LNHDA; CDR2 reads SQIVND (reference sequence). Trimming pared 6 bases from V and 0 bases from J, leaving 15 bases between. The CDR3 consists of 16 residues. The chain's CDR3 is CASSHLRGNSNQPQHF. The CDR3, as DNA: TGTGCCAGTAGCCACCTTAGGGGGAATAGCAATCAGCCCCAGCATTTT.

V and J are TRBV2 and TRBJ2-7; TRBD2 matches at 9 bases. Per germline, CDR1 SNHLY and CDR2 FYNNEI. The CDR3 contains 18 residues. J was trimmed by 0 bases and V by 7 bases; bases with no gene match: 16. The CDR3 is CASKLGTRLADSSYEQYF. Written as DNA, the CDR3 is TGTGCCAGCAAACTTGGTACCAGACTAGCGGACAGCTCCTACGAGCAGTACTTC.

The V gene is TRBV7-2, the J gene TRBJ1-6, with D possibly matching TRBD1 (5 bases). V dropped 5 bases and J dropped 5 bases, with 16 bases sitting between them. The CDR3 consists of 16 residues. CDR1 is SGHTA and CDR2 is FQGNSA in the germline V gene. In DNA form, the CDR3 reads TGTGCCAGCAGCCGGGACTTACCGCGACATAATTCACCCCTCCACTTT. This encodes CASSRDLPRHNSPLHF.

This chain uses TRBV2 with TRBJ1-1, with 8 bases lining up with TRBD1. This CDR3 region has 15 residues. V was clipped by 2 bases and J by 4 bases; unmatched bases: 6. From germline, CDR1 is SNHLY and CDR2 FYNNEI. The CDR3 loop is CASSEQGAPATEAFF. The CDR3 DNA is TGTGCCAGCAGTGAACAGGGGGCGCCGGCCACTGAAGCTTTCTTT.

The chain joins TRBV5-1 to TRBJ2-1; 9 nucleotides align to TRBD1. The CDR3 is 12 residues long. Germline assignment: CDR1 SGHRS and CDR2 YFSETQ. J lost 15 bases, V lost 2 bases, and 6 bases had no gene match. CDR3: CASSFEQGAPFF. CDR3 coding DNA: TGCGCCAGCAGCTTTGAACAGGGGGCTCCGTTCTTC.

The V gene is TRBV28, the J gene TRBJ2-3; 10 bases line up with TRBD1. J lost 2 bases, V lost 5 bases, and 4 bases had no gene match. The CDR3 runs to 15 residues. Germline V gene data show CDR1 as MDHEN and CDR2 as SYDVKM. The CDR3 region has the DNA TGTGCCAGCAGTCTTGGACAGGGGGACACAGATACGCAGTATTTT. This translates into CASSLGQGDTDTQYF. Supplemented by reference TRBV28 and TRBJ2-3, the full variable domain reads DVKVTQSSRYLVKRTGEKVFLECVQDMDHENMFWYRQDPGLGLRLIYFSYDVKMKEKGDIPEGYSVSREKKERFSLILESASTNQTSMYLCASSLGQGDTDTQYFGPGTRLTVL.

V is TRBV14 and J is TRBJ1-1, with D perhaps matching TRBD1 (5 bases). CDR3 size: 15 residues. Germline V gives CDR1 SGHDN, CDR2 FVKESK. V was clipped by 1 base and J by 4 bases, with 13 bases between them. CDR3 DNA sequence: TGTGCCAGCAGCCAAGTAGACAGCTTGGTCACTGAAGCTTTCTTT. Its translation: CASSQVDSLVTEAFF.

This chain links TRBV28 with TRBJ2-4; no clear D. Looked up from germline, CDR1 is MDHEN and CDR2 is SYDVKM. The CDR3 extends over 15 amino acids. With 2 bases removed from V and 0 bases from J, the gap between germline ends came to 8 bases. The CDR3 sequence is CASSLAELAKNIQYF. CDR3 DNA sequence: TGTGCCAGCAGTTTAGCGGAACTAGCCAAAAACATTCAGTACTTC.

The chain carries TRBV6-5 and TRBJ1-2; 7 nucleotides match TRBD1. This CDR3 has 15 residues. In germline, CDR1 is MNHEY, CDR2 SVGAGI. V shed 6 bases, J shed 3 bases, and the junction held 10 bases outside the gene matches. CDR3 bases: TGTGCCAGCAGACCCCCCGGACAGGCGTACTATGGCTACACCTTC. Encoded protein: CASRPPGQAYYGYTF.

V usage is TRBV27 and J usage is TRBJ2-5; tentative D call: TRBD2 (5 bases). CDR1 MNHEY and CDR2 SMNVEV come from the germline V gene (reference sequence). CDR3 length: 14 amino acids. V shed 6 bases and J shed 2 bases, with 13 bases lying between them. The CDR3 spells CASSRGSWQETQYF. In DNA form, the CDR3 reads TGTGCCAGCAGCCGTGGGAGTTGGCAAGAGACCCAGTACTTC.

The rearrangement joins TRBV5-1 to TRBJ2-3; TRBD2 aligns across 7 bases. The V and J ends lost 3 bases and 2 bases, in that order; junction bases with no gene match: 3. Germline lookup yields CDR1 SGHRS and CDR2 YFSETQ. The CDR3 contains 14 residues. CDR3 protein: CASSSGTTTDTQYF. CDR3 in DNA: TGCGCCAGCAGCTCAGGGACTACCACAGATACGCAGTATTTT.

The rearrangement joins TRBV11-1 to TRBJ2-1, with 9 bases aligning to TRBD2. CDR1 is SGHAT, CDR2 FQDESV, per germline (reference sequence). J was trimmed by 3 bases and V by 1 base; bases with no gene match: 4. CDR3 length: 16 amino acids. The DNA for the CDR3 is TGTGCCAGCAGCTTAGATGAGACTAGCGGCTACAATGAGCAGTTCTTC. Its translation: CASSLDETSGYNEQFF.

CDR3 nucleotide sequence: TGTGCCAGCAACACCTACGAGCAGTACTTC. It specifies CASNTYEQYF. The chain carries TRBV2 and TRBJ2-7; D is undetermined. The CDR3 runs to 10 residues. The germline V gene has CDR1 SNHLY and CDR2 FYNNEI. Trimming shortened V by 7 bases and J by 2 bases, and 3 bases separated the two germline ends.

This clone was observed a single time. V gene TRBV20-1 combines with J gene TRBJ1-2; D ambiguous. The CDR3 runs 15 residues. Trimming left V 3 bases short and J 2 bases short, with 16 bases between. Germline-derived CDR1 and CDR2 are DFQATT and SNEGSKA (reference sequence). The CDR3 loop reads CSASHPDGGNYGYTF. The CDR3 bases are TGCAGTGCTAGTCACCCGGATGGCGGAAACTATGGCTACACCTTC.

This chain links TRBV23-1 with TRBJ2-5, with 8 bases matching TRBD2. TRBV23-1 carries the ORF label, with uncertain function. V lost 0 bases, J lost 3 bases, and 15 bases stayed unmatched. The CDR3 sequence is 19 residues long. The CDR3 sequence is CASSQSGREGLRRKETQYF. The DNA of the CDR3 is TGCGCCAGCAGTCAATCTGGTCGGGAGGGCCTGAGGAGGAAAGAGACCCAGTACTTC.

The V call is TRBV4-1, the J call TRBJ2-1; TRBD2 agrees at 11 bases. V shed 2 bases and J 2 bases; nucleotides not matched to a gene: 5. Germline V gene sequence: CDR1 MGHRA, CDR2 YSYEKL. The CDR3 contains 17 residues. The CDR3 DNA is TGCGCCAGCAGCCAATTTCCGACTAGCGGGACCTACAATGAGCAGTTCTTC. Amino acid sequence: CASSQFPTSGTYNEQFF.

The chain joins TRBV4-1 to TRBJ2-2; D gene ambiguous. CDR3 length: 15 residues. The germline gives CDR1 MGHRA, CDR2 YSYEKL. The germline V and J ends were trimmed by 0 bases and 3 bases, with 8 bases remaining between them. The CDR3 DNA follows: TGCGCCAGCAGCCAAGATCACAGCTACACCGGGGAGCTGTTTTTT. Translating gives CASSQDHSYTGELFF.

The chain has TRBV5-6 and TRBJ1-2; 10 nucleotides match TRBD1. Germline CDR1 reads SGHDT; CDR2 reads YYEEEE. The CDR3 is made up of 14 amino acids. J was trimmed by 6 bases and V by 1 base; bases with no gene match: 3. CDR3 bases: TGTGCCAGCAGCTTGAGGACAGGGGGAGATGGCTACACCTTC. As protein: CASSLRTGGDGYTF.

CDR3 in amino acids: CASRLTSANEQFF. The CDR3 nucleotides are TGTGCCAGCAGATTAACTAGCGCCAATGAGCAGTTCTTC. The chain recombines TRBV27 with TRBJ2-1; 7 bases match TRBD2. V lost 6 bases, J lost 6 bases, and 5 bases stayed unmatched. Per the germline V gene, CDR1 is MNHEY and CDR2 is SMNVEV (reference sequence). This CDR3 comprises 13 residues.

This clone was seen a single time. V and J are TRBV19 and TRBJ1-5; D remains unclear. CDR1 LNHDA and CDR2 SQIVND come from the germline V gene (reference sequence). V was shortened by 3 bases and J by 0 bases, with 12 bases between the two germline ends. The CDR3 extends over 16 amino acids. The CDR3 nucleotides are TGTGCCAGTAGTATCCAGGCACCGTATAGCAATCAGCCCCAGCATTTT. This codes for CASSIQAPYSNQPQHF.

The V and J genes are TRBV14 and TRBJ2-3; 8 positions agree with TRBD1. The V and J ends lost 4 bases and 2 bases, in that order; junction bases with no gene match: 11. The germline V gene has CDR1 SGHDN and CDR2 FVKESK. The CDR3 runs 17 residues. CDR3 coding DNA: TGTGCCAGCAGCCCCTCCCGGGCAGGGGGCTACACAGATACGCAGTATTTT. Protein sequence: CASSPSRAGGYTDTQYF. Combining the CDR3 with reference TRBV14 and TRBJ2-3 gives the whole variable domain EAGVTQFPSHSVIEKGQTVTLRCDPISGHDNLYWYRRVMGKEIKFLLHFVKESKQDESGMPNNRFLAERTGGTYSTLKVQPAELEDSGVYFCASSPSRAGGYTDTQYFGPGTRLTVL.

The V and J genes are TRBV6-6 and TRBJ1-5; a weak D match, TRBD1 (5 bases). Germline V gives CDR1 MNHNY, CDR2 SVGAGI (reference sequence). This CDR3 comprises 16 residues. V lost 6 bases to trimming and J lost 0 bases, with 15 bases between them. In nucleotides, the CDR3 is TGTGCCAGCAGAGACAGACAGACTTATAGCAATCAGCCCCAGCATTTT. It encodes CASRDRQTYSNQPQHF.